This entry lists 26 T cell receptor beta chains sequenced from one sample in a study of blood T cells in healthy people across ages. A J-beta primer mix and a sample-barcoded 5' primer were used in a second PCR of roughly 6 to 11 cycles. TCRdb passed the 5' RACE reads through MiXCR, listing each CDR3 protein once. The sample includes roughly 1.7 million distinct CDR3 sequences, roughly 30% of them seen just once. Specimen: blood. The receptors come from a woman in her 30s in good health.

This sequence joins TRBV29-1 and TRBJ2-2, with 9 bases matching TRBD2. The length of the CDR3 is 15 residues. V lost 3 bases, J lost 1 base, and 3 bases stayed unmatched. Germline V CDR1 and CDR2: SQVTM, ANQGSEA. The CDR3 is CSVETSGGNTGELFF. The CDR3 DNA follows: TGCAGCGTTGAGACTAGCGGAGGGAACACCGGGGAGCTGTTTTTT.

This clonotype has a handful of counts. This chain connects TRBV5-1 to TRBJ2-1; D is perhaps TRBD2 (5 bases). The germline V and J ends were trimmed by 2 bases and 8 bases, with 14 bases remaining between them. The germline V gene encodes CDR1 SGHRS and CDR2 YFSETQ. The CDR3 has 14 residues. CDR3 sequence: CASSFRLPLDEQFF. In nucleotides, the CDR3 is TGCGCCAGCAGCTTCCGACTACCCCTCGATGAGCAGTTCTTC.

This clonotype was observed a few times. A read error may explain this, as a much larger clone is one base away. The rearrangement joins TRBV11-2 to TRBJ2-3; TRBD2 might be the D (5 bases). Looked up from germline, CDR1 is SGHAT and CDR2 is FQNNGV. There are 12 residues in the CDR3. The CDR3, as DNA: TGTGCCAGCAGTCAATCCCGGGATACGCGGTATTTT. It codes for CASSQSRDTRYF.

The chain uses TRBV28 and TRBJ2-1; 15 bases align to TRBD2. The J segment lost 6 bases and the V segment lost 4 bases, leaving 7 bases of the junction unmatched. CDR1 and CDR2 from the germline V gene are MDHEN and SYDVKM. The CDR3 is 17 residues long. The CDR3 coding sequence is TGTGCCAGCAGTTCGAAGACGGGACTAGCGGGAGGCAATGAGCAGTTCTTC. Translating it yields CASSSKTGLAGGNEQFF.

CDR3 sequence (DNA): TGCAGCGTTGATCAGGGGGTGGACACTGAAGCTTTCTTT. Translation gives CSVDQGVDTEAFF. This chain connects TRBV29-1 to TRBJ1-1; 7 bases are shared with TRBD1. The CDR3 is 13 residues long. CDR1 is SQVTM, CDR2 ANQGSEA, per germline. Losses at the gene ends were 3 bases for V and 3 bases for J; bases not matched to a gene: 4.

In its sample, this clonotype was seen a few times. The chain carries TRBV6-6 and TRBJ1-2; TRBD1 is a possible D gene (6 bases). Germline CDR1 MNHNY, CDR2 SVGAGI (reference sequence). Trimming took 6 bases from V and 4 from J, leaving 21 bases between them. The CDR3 sequence is 16 residues long. The CDR3 DNA reads as TGTGCCAGCAGCCCTCGGAAGGGGGATGATGTCTATGGCTACACCTTC. Its protein product is CASSPRKGDDVYGYTF.

This clonotype was detected a few times. V and J are TRBV9 and TRBJ2-1, with D uncertain. CDR3 size: 14 residues. The germline V and J ends were trimmed by 3 bases and 6 bases, with 13 bases remaining between them. CDR1 is SGDLS, CDR2 YYNGEE, per germline. In DNA, the CDR3 is TGTGCCAGCAGCGCATCGGGCTCCGGCAATGAGCAGTTCTTC. It is translated as CASSASGSGNEQFF.

This clonotype was seen only a few times. This sequence joins TRBV4-2 and TRBJ1-2; 7 bases align to TRBD1. This CDR3 region has 17 residues. Looked up from germline, CDR1 is LGHNA and CDR2 is YNFKEQ. Germline trimming cut 0 bases from V and 2 bases from J; bases unmatched to any gene: 9. CDR3 amino acids: CASSQDIAAQGNYGYTF. The CDR3 DNA reads as TGTGCCAGCAGCCAAGATATCGCGGCACAGGGGAACTATGGCTACACCTTC.

The chain is built from TRBV25-1 and TRBJ2-4; no firm D call. The CDR3 is 15 residues long. Germline CDR1 reads MGHDK; CDR2 reads SYGVNS. Trimming cost V 1 base and J 1 base, with 8 bases left between them. This CDR3 is CASSEFGSAKNIQYF. CDR3 DNA: TGTGCCAGCAGTGAATTCGGCTCGGCCAAAAACATTCAGTACTTC.

This clonotype was counted a single time. This chain uses TRBV7-2 with TRBJ2-1; TRBD2 agrees at 7 bases. CDR1 is SGHTA and CDR2 is FQGNSA in the germline V gene. V dropped 1 base and J dropped 5; count of bases not matched to a gene: 5. This CDR3 comprises 15 residues. Written as DNA, the CDR3 is TGTGCCAGCAGCTTAGGCGGGAGCATCAACAATGAGCAGTTCTTC. Protein sequence: CASSLGGSINNEQFF.

This clonotype was observed many times. This rearrangement joins TRBV12-3 or TRBV12-4 to TRBJ2-1, with D uncertain. The V end was cut by 3 bases, the J end by 0 bases, with 9 bases between. The CDR3 runs 15 residues. CDR3 sequence (DNA): TGTGCCAGCAGTTTGGACGCGAGCTCCTACAATGAGCAGTTCTTC. Encoded protein: CASSLDASSYNEQFF.

The V gene is TRBV5-1, the J gene TRBJ2-2, with 12 bases lining up with TRBD2. The CDR3 length is 14 residues. After removal of 4 bases from V and 7 bases from J, the junction contained 2 bases not matched to a gene. CDR1 SGHRS and CDR2 YFSETQ come from the germline V gene. CDR3 sequence: CASSEGLAGGELFF. CDR3 nucleotide sequence: TGCGCCAGCAGCGAGGGACTAGCGGGCGGGGAGCTGTTTTTT.

The chain links TRBV10-3 to TRBJ2-7; the D gene is possibly TRBD1 (6 bases). V lost 3 bases, J lost 1 base, and 7 bases lay in between. This CDR3 has 13 amino acids. From germline, CDR1 is ENHRY and CDR2 SYGVKD. DNA for the CDR3: TGTGCCATCAGTGACAGGGGATCCTACGAGCAGTACTTC. This translates into CAISDRGSYEQYF.

This chain uses TRBV7-3 with TRBJ2-6, with 9 bases fitting TRBD1. Germline V CDR1 and CDR2: SGHTA, FQGTGA. CDR3 size: 19 residues. V gave up 2 bases and J gave up 2 bases; unmatched junction bases: 10. The CDR3 here is CASSLWVGTGFAGANVLTF. CDR3 nucleotides: TGTGCCAGCAGCTTATGGGTCGGGACAGGGTTTGCTGGGGCCAACGTCCTGACTTTC.

This clonotype was seen ten or more times. The chain uses TRBV27 and TRBJ2-7; 10 bases match TRBD1. V lost 2 bases, J lost 3 bases, and 4 bases stayed unmatched. From germline, CDR1 is MNHEY and CDR2 SMNVEV (reference sequence). This CDR3 has 15 residues. CDR3: CASSLRDRGVYEQYF. The CDR3 nucleotides read TGTGCCAGCAGTTTAAGGGACAGGGGAGTCTACGAGCAGTACTTC.

At least ten counts were recorded for this clonotype. The chain has TRBV7-9 and TRBJ1-2; tentative D call: TRBD1 (6 bases). V was trimmed by 3 bases and J by 8 bases, leaving 19 bases between them. Per the germline V gene, CDR1 is SEHNR and CDR2 is FQNEAQ (reference sequence). The CDR3 contains 15 residues. The CDR3 loop is CASSFTFTGSDGYTF. Here the CDR3 DNA reads TGTGCCAGCAGCTTCACCTTTACAGGGTCTGACGGCTACACCTTC.

This clonotype was seen a single time. The J gene is TRBJ2-7, the V gene TRBV6-1, with 7 bases fitting TRBD2. Germline V lookup: CDR1 MNHNS, CDR2 SASEGT. J gave up 6 bases and V 7 bases, and 3 bases lay outside the gene matches. This CDR3 spans 11 amino acids. As DNA, the CDR3 is TGTGCCAGCAAGCTAGCGGTCGAGCAGTACTTC. This encodes CASKLAVEQYF.

As regards this clonotype: One end of the junction fails to match germline, which may point to a read error. The J gene is TRBJ2-5, the V gene TRBV5-1, with D unresolved. This CDR3 comprises 12 residues. The germline gives CDR1 SGHRS, CDR2 YFSETQ. CDR3 DNA sequence: TGCGCCAGCACGGGCGACCAAAAGACCCAGTACTTC. The encoded protein is CASTGDQKTQYF.

This chain links TRBV4-1 with TRBJ2-4; TRBD1 is a possible D gene (6 bases). The CDR3 is 15 residues long. The V gene lost 2 bases and the J gene lost 0 bases, with 8 bases spanning the gap. CDR1 MGHRA and CDR2 YSYEKL come from the germline V gene. Written as DNA, the CDR3 is TGCGCCAGCAGCCAATGGACAGAAGCCAAAAACATTCAGTACTTC. This codes for CASSQWTEAKNIQYF.

This clonotype came up a few times. This chain connects TRBV20-1 to TRBJ2-1; possibly TRBD1 or TRBD2 for D (5 bases each). The germline V gene has CDR1 DFQATT and CDR2 SNEGSKA (reference sequence). With 7 bases removed from V and 0 bases from J, the gap between germline ends came to 34 bases. The CDR3 is made up of 21 amino acids. As DNA, the CDR3 is TGCAGTGTAAAGAGTGCTAGAGGGGTACTGTCGACTCAAAGCTCCTACAATGAGCAGTTCTTC. Residues: CSVKSARGVLSTQSSYNEQFF.

The J gene is TRBJ1-1, the V gene TRBV4-2; TRBD1 matches 7 bases. The CDR3 extends over 15 amino acids. The trim removed 2 bases at V and 4 bases at J, leaving 7 bases unmatched. Germline loops: CDR1 LGHNA, CDR2 YNFKEQ. CDR3 DNA sequence: TGTGCCAGCAGCCAAACCCCGACAGGGTTCACTGAAGCTTTCTTT. Translating gives CASSQTPTGFTEAFF.

In regard to this clonotype: The junction does not match germline at one end; this may be a read error. This chain links TRBV7-3 with TRBJ2-3; D gene uncertain. CDR3 size: 13 residues. Germline V gene sequence: CDR1 SGHTA, CDR2 FQGTGA. The CDR3 is CTSSLVSTDTQYF. DNA for the CDR3: TGTACCAGCAGCTTAGTCAGCACAGATACGCAGTATTTT.

This clonotype was seen a single time. CDR3 in DNA: TGTGCCTCCAGCCAAGAGATGGGCCTCTCTGGAAACACCATATATTTT. It translates to CASSQEMGLSGNTIYF. This chain uses TRBV3-1 with TRBJ1-3; D is unclear. From germline, CDR1 is LGHDT and CDR2 YNNKEL (reference sequence). Trimming cost V 11 bases and J 0 bases, with 20 bases left between them. The CDR3 is 16 amino acids.

In its sample, this clonotype was seen a few times. The chain employs TRBV20-1 and TRBJ2-1; TRBD2 matches 11 bases. In germline, CDR1 is DFQATT, CDR2 SNEGSKA (reference sequence). CDR3 length: 15 amino acids. J lost 0 bases, V lost 6 bases, and 4 bases had no gene match. The CDR3 region is CSALAGGNSYNEQFF. In DNA, the CDR3 is TGCAGTGCGCTAGCGGGGGGCAACTCCTACAATGAGCAGTTCTTC.

This clonotype has at least ten counts. The CDR3 DNA sequence: TGCAGCGCCCAAGGGGACAGGGCCGTTGGGGAGACCCAGTACTTC. This encodes CSAQGDRAVGETQYF. V gene TRBV29-1 combines with J gene TRBJ2-5, with 9 bases fitting TRBD1. CDR1 and CDR2 from the germline V gene are SQVTM and ANQGSEA. The CDR3 is made up of 15 amino acids. V lost 7 bases and J lost 5; bases outside the gene matches: 14.

This clonotype was found a few times. The chain employs TRBV7-8 and TRBJ2-4, with 7 bases fitting TRBD1. There are 14 residues in the CDR3. Germline-derived CDR1 and CDR2 are SGHVS and FQNEAQ. The trim removed 1 base at V and 13 bases at J, leaving 10 bases unmatched. This chain's CDR3 is CASSLEGTVGEQYF. For the CDR3, the DNA is TGTGCCAGCAGCTTAGAGGGGACAGTCGGGGAGCAGTACTTC.